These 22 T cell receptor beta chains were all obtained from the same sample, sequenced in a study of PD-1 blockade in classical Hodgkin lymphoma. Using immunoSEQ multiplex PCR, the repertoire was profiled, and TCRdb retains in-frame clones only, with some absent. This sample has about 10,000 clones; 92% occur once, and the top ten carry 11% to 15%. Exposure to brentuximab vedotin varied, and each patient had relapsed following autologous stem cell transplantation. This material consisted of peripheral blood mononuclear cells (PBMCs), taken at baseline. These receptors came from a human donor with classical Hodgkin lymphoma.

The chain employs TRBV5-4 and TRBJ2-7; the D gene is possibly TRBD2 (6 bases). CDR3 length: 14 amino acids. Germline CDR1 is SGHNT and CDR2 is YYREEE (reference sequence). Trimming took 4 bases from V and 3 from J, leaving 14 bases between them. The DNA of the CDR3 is TGTGCCAGCAGCCCACCCGGGGGTTACTACGAGCAGTACTTC. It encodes CASSPPGGYYEQYF.

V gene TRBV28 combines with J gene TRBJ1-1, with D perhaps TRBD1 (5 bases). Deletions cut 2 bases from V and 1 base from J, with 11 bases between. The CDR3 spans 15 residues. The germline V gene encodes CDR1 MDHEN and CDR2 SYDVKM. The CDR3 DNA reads TGTGCCAGCAGTTTAATACAGGTTCAGAACACTGAAGCTTTCTTT. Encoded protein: CASSLIQVQNTEAFF.

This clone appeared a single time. Here the CDR3 reads CASGLVRAPEQFF. CDR3 sequence (DNA): TGTGCTAGTGGTTTGGTACGTGCACCTGAGCAGTTCTTC. The gene calls are TRBV12-5 and TRBJ2-1; unclear D gene. The CDR3 length is 13 residues. V was clipped by 0 bases and J by 9 bases, with 9 bases between them. The germline V gene has CDR1 LGHNT and CDR2 FRNRAP.

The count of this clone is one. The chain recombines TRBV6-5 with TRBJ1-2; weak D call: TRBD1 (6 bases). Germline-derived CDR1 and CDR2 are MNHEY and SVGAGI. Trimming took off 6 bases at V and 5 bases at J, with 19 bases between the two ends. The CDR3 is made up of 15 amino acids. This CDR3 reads CASSPGRGSLYGYTF. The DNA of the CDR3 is TGTGCCAGCAGCCCCGGAAGGGGGAGTCTGTATGGCTACACCTTC.

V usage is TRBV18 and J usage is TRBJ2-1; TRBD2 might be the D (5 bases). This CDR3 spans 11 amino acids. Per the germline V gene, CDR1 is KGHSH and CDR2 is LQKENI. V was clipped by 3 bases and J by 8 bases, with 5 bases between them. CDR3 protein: CASSPSDEQFF. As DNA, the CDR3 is TGTGCCAGCTCACCTAGCGATGAGCAGTTCTTC.

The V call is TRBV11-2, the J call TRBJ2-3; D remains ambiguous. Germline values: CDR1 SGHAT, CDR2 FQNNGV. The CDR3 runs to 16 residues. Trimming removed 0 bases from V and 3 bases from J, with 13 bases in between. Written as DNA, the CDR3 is TGTGCCAGCAGCTTAGAAGCCCCGCGGTCGACAGATACGCAGTATTTT. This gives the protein CASSLEAPRSTDTQYF.

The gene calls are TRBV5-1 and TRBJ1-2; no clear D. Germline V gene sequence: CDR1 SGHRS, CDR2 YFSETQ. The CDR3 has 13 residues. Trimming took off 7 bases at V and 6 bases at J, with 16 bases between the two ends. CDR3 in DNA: TGCGCCAGCTTTGGAGCTGAGTTTCATGGCTACACCTTC. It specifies CASFGAEFHGYTF.

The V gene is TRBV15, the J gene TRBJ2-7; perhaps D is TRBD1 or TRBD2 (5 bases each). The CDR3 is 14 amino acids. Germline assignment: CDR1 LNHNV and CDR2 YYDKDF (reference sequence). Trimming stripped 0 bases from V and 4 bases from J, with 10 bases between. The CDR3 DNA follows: TGTGCCACCAGCAGAGATGAGGGGAGATACGAGCAGTACTTC. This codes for CATSRDEGRYEQYF. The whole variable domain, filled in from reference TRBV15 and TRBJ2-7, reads DAMVIQNPRYQVTQFGKPVTLSCSQTLNHNVMYWYQQKSSQAPKLLFHYYDKDFNNEADTPDNFQSRRPNTSFCFLDIRSPGLGDTAMYLCATSRDEGRYEQYFGPGTRLTVT.

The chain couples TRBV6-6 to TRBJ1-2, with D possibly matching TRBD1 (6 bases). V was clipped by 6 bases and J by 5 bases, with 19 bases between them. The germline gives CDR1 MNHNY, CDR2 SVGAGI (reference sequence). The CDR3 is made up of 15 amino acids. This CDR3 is CASSPGRGSLYGYTF. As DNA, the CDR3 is TGTGCCAGCAGCCCCGGAAGGGGGAGTCTGTATGGCTACACCTTC.

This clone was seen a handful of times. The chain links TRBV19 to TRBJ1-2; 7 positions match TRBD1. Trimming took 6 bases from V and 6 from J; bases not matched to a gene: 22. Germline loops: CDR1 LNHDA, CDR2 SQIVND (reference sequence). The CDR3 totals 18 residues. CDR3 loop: CASRSRNRSRDREDGYTF. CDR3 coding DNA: TGTGCCAGTAGATCGCGGAATAGGAGCAGAGACAGGGAGGATGGCTACACCTTC.

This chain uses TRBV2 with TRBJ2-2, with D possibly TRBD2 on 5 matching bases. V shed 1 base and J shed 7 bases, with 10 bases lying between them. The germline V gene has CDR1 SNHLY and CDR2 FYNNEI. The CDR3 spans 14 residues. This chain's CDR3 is CASSEEEANGELFF. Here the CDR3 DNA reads TGTGCCAGCAGTGAAGAGGAGGCAAACGGGGAGCTGTTTTTT.

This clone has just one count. As DNA, the CDR3 is TGTGCCAGCAGTGACTCTGGAGGGGGAAATGAGCAGTTCTTC. Protein product: CASSDSGGGNEQFF. The chain couples TRBV6-4 to TRBJ2-1; D may correspond to TRBD1 or TRBD2 (6 bases each). This CDR3 is built from 14 residues. Germline values: CDR1 MRHNA, CDR2 SNTAGT. V was cut by 0 bases and J by 7 bases, with 10 bases left in between.

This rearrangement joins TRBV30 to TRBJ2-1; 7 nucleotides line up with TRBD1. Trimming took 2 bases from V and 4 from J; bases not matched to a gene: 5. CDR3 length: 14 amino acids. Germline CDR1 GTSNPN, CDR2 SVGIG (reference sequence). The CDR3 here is CAWSLQGFYNEQFF. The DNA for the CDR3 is TGTGCCTGGAGTCTACAGGGGTTTTACAATGAGCAGTTCTTC.

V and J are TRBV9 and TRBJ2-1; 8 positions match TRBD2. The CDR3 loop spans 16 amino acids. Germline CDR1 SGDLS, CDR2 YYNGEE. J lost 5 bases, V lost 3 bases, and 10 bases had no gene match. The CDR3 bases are TGTGCCAGCAGCGCCCAACCGGGGGGGACTCACAATGAGCAGTTCTTC. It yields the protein CASSAQPGGTHNEQFF.

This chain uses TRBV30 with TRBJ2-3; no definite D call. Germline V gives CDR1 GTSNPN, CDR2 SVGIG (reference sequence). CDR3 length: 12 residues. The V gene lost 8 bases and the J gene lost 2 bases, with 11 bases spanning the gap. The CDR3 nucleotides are TGTGCCGCCCGAAGGGCCACAGATACGCAGTATTTT. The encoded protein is CAARRATDTQYF.

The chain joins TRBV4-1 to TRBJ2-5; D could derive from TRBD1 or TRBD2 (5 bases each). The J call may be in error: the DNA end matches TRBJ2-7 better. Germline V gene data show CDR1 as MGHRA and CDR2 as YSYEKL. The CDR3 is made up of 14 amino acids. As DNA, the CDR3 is TGCGCCAGCAGCCTTGGAGGCACAGGAGGCGAGCAGTACTTC. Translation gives CASSLGGTGGEQYF.

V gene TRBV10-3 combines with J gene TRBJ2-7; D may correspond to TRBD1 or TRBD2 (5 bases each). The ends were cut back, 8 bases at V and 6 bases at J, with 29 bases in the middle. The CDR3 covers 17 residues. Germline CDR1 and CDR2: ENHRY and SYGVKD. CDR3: CAILRGVGRSDSAEQYF. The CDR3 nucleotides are TGTGCCATCTTAAGAGGGGTGGGGAGATCGGATTCGGCCGAGCAGTACTTC.

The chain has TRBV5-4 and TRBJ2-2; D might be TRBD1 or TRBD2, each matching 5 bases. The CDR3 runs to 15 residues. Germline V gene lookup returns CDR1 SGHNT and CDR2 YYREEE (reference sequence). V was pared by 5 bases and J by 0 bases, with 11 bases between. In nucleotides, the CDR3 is TGTGCCAGCAGGATCGGGGCTACGAACACCGGGGAGCTGTTTTTT. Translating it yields CASRIGATNTGELFF.

For the CDR3, the DNA is TGCGCCAGCAGCCCTCTCGGACCCGGAGGTGGAGAGACCCAGTACTTC. This sequence encodes CASSPLGPGGGETQYF. The chain is built from TRBV23-1 and TRBJ2-5; D is perhaps TRBD2 (5 bases). TRBV23-1 belongs to the ORF category, with a function that is uncertain. V dropped 6 bases and J dropped 4 bases, with 21 bases sitting between them. The CDR3 consists of 16 residues.

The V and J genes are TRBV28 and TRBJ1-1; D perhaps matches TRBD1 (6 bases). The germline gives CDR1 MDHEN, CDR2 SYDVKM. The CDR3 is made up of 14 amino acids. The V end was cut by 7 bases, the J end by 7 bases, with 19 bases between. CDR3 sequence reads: CASKVQGQEGEAFF. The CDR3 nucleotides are TGTGCCAGCAAGGTACAGGGCCAGGAGGGTGAAGCTTTCTTT.

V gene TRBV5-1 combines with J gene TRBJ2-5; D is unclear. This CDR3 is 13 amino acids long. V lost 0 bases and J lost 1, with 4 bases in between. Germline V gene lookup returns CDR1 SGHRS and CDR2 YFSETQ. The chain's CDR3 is CASSLGVQETQYF. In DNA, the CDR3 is TGCGCCAGCAGCTTGGGGGTCCAAGAGACCCAGTACTTC. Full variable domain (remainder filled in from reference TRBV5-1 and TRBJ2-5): KAGVTQTPRYLIKTRGQQVTLSCSPISGHRSVSWYQQTPGQGLQFLFEYFSETQRNKGNFPGRFSGRQFSNSRSEMNVSTLELGDSALYLCASSLGVQETQYFGPGTRLLVL.

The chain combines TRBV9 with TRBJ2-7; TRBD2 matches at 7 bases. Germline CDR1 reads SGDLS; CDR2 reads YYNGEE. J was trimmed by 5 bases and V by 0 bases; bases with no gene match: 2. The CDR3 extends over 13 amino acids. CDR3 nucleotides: TGTGCCAGCAGCGTAGGTGGGAGGGACGAGCAGTACTTC. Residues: CASSVGGRDEQYF.